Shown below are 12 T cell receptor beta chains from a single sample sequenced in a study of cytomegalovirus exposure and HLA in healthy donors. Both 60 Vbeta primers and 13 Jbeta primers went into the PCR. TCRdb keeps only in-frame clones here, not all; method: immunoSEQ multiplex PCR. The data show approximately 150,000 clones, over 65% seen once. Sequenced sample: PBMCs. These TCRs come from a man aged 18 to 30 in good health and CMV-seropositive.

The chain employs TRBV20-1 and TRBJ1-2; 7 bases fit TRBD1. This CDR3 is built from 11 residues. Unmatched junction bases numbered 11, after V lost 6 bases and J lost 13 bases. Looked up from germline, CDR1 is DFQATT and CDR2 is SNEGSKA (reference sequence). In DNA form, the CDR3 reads TGCAGTGCCTTCGATCGCGGACAGGCCACCTTC. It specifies CSAFDRGQATF.

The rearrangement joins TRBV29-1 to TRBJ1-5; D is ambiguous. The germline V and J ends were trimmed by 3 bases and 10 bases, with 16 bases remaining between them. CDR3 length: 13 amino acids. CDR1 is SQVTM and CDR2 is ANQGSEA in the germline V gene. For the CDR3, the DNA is TGCAGCGTTGAGGAACCGGCGGGCGGTCCCCAGCATTTT. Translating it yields CSVEEPAGGPQHF.

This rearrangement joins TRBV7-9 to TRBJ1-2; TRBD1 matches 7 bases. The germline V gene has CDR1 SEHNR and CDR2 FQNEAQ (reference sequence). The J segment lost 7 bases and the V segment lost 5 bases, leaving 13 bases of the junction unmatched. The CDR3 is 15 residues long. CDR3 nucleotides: TGTGCCAGCAGCGGGGACAGAGCCAAAAAACTTGGCTACACCTTC. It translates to CASSGDRAKKLGYTF. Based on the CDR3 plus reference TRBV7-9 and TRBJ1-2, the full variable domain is DTGVSQNPRHKITKRGQNVTFRCDPISEHNRLYWYRQTLGQGPEFLTYFQNEAQLEKSRLLSDRFSAERPKGSFSTLEIQRTEQGDSAMYLCASSGDRAKKLGYTFGSGTRLTVV.

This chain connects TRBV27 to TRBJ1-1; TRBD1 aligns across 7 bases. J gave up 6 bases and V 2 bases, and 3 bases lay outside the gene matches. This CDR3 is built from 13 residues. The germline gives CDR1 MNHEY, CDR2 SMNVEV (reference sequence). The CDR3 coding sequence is TGTGCCAGCAGTTTAAAGGGGGCCGCTGAAGCTTTCTTT. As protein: CASSLKGAAEAFF.

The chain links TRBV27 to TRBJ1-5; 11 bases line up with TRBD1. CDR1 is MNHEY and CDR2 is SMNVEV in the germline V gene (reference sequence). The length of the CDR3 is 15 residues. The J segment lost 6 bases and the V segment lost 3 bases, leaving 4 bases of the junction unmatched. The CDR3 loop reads CASSLSGTGGQPQHF. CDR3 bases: TGTGCCAGCAGTTTGTCCGGGACAGGGGGTCAGCCCCAGCATTTT.

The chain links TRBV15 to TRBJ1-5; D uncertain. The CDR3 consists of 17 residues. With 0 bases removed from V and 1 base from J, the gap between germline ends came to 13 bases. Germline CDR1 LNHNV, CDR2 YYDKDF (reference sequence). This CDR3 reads CATSRDQGPGSNQPQHF. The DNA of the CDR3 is TGTGCCACCAGCAGAGATCAAGGCCCAGGAAGCAATCAGCCCCAGCATTTT. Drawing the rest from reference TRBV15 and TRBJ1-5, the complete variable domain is DAMVIQNPRYQVTQFGKPVTLSCSQTLNHNVMYWYQQKSSQAPKLLFHYYDKDFNNEADTPDNFQSRRPNTSFCFLDIRSPGLGDTAMYLCATSRDQGPGSNQPQHFGDGTRLSIL.

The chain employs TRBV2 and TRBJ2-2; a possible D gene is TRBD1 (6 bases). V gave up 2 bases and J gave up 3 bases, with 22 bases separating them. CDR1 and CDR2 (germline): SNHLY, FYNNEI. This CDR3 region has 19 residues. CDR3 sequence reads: CASSEWGHPTRTDTGELFF. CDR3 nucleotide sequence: TGTGCCAGCAGTGAATGGGGACATCCCACCCGGACAGACACCGGGGAGCTGTTTTTT.

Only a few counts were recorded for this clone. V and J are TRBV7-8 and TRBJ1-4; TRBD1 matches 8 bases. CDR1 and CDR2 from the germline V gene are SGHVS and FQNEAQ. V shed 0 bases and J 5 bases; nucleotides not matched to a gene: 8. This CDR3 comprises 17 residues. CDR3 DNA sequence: TGTGCCAGCAGCTTAGCAACAGGGGGTACCGTCAATGAAAAACTGTTTTTT. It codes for CASSLATGGTVNEKLFF. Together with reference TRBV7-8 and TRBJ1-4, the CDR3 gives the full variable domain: GAGVSQSPRYKVAKRGQDVALRCDPISGHVSLFWYQQALGQGPEFLTYFQNEAQLDKSGLPSDRFFAERPEGSVSTLKIQRTQQEDSAVYLCASSLATGGTVNEKLFFGSGTQLSVL.

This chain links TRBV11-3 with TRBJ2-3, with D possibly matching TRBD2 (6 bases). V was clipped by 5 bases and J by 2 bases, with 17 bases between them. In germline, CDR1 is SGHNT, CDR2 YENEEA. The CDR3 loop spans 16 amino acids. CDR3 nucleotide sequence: TGTGCCAGCAGCCCCCCAGGTAGCGGATACACAGATACGCAGTATTTT. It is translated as CASSPPGSGYTDTQYF.

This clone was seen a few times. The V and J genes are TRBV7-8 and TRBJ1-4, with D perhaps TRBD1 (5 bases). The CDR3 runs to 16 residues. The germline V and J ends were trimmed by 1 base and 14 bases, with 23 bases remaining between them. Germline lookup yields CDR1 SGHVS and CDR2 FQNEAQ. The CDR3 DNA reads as TGTGCCAGCAGCTTAGACCGGGTAGGGAGGGGAGGCGAGCTGTTTTTT. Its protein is CASSLDRVGRGGELFF.

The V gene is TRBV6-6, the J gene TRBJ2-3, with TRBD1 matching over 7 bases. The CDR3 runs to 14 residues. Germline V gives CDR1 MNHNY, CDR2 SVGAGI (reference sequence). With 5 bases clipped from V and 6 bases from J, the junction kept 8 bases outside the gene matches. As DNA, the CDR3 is TGTGCCAGCAGTCAGACAGGGAATTGGGATACGCAGTATTTT. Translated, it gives CASSQTGNWDTQYF.

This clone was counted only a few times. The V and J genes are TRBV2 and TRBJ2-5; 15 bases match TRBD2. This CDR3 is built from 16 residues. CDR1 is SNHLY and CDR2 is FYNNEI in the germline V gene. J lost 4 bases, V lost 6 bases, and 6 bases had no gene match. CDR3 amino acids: CASSGTSGGSRETQYF. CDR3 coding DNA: TGTGCCAGCAGCGGGACTAGCGGGGGGTCTAGAGAGACCCAGTACTTC.